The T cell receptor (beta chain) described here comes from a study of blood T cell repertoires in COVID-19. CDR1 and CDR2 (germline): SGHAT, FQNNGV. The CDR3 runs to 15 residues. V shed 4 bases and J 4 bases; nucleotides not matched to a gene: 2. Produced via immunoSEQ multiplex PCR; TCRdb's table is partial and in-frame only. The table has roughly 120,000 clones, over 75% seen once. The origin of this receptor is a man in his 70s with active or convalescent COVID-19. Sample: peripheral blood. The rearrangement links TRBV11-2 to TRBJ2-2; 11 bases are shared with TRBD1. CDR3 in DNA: TGTGCCAGCAGCTGGGACAGGGGGTCCACCGGGGAGCTGTTTTTT. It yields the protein CASSWDRGSTGELFF.